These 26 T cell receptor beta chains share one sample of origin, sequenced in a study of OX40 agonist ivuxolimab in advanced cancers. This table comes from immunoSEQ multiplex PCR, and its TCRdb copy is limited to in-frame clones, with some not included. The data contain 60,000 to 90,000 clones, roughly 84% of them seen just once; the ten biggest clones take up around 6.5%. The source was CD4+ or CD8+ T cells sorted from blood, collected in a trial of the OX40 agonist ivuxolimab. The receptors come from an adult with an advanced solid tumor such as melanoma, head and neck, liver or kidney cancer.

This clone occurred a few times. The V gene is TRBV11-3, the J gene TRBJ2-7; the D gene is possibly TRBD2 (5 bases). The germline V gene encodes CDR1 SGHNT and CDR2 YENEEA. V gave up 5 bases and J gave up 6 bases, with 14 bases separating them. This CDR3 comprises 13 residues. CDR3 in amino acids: CASSPEGRGEQYF. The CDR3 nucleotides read TGTGCCAGCAGCCCCGAAGGGAGAGGCGAGCAGTACTTC.

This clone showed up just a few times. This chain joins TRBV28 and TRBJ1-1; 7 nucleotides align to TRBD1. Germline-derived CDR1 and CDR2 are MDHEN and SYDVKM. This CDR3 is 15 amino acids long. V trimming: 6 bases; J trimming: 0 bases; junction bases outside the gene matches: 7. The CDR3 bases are TGTGCCAGCAGCCCCGGACAGGCTCTGAACACTGAAGCTTTCTTT. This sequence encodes CASSPGQALNTEAFF.

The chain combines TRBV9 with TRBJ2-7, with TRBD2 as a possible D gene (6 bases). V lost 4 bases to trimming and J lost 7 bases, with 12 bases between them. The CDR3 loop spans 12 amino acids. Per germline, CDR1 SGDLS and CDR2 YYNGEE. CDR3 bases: TGTGCCAGCAGCCGCGGGACGAAAGAGCAGTACTTC. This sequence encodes CASSRGTKEQYF. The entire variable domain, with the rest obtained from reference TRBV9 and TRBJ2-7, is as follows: DSGVTQTPKHLITATGQRVTLRCSPRSGDLSVYWYQQSLDQGLQFLIQYYNGEERAKGNILERFSAQQFPDLHSELNLSSLELGDSALYFCASSRGTKEQYFGPGTRLTVT.

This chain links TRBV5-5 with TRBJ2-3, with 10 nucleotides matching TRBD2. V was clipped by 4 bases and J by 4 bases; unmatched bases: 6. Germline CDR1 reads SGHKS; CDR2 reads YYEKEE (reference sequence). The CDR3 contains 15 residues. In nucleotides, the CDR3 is TGTGCCAGCAGCGTGAGCGGGAGGGGGGCAGATACGCAGTATTTT. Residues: CASSVSGRGADTQYF.

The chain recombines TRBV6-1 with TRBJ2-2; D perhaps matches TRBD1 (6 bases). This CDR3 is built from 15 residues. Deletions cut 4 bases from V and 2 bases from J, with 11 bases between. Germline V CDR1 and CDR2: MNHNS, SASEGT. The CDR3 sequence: CASSAWTVNTGELFF. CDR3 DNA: TGTGCCAGCAGTGCCTGGACAGTAAACACCGGGGAGCTGTTTTTT.

The CDR3 is CASSLEVGGTGTREAFF. CDR3 bases: TGCGCCAGCAGCTTGGAGGTTGGAGGGACAGGGACCCGAGAAGCTTTCTTT. The rearrangement joins TRBV5-1 to TRBJ1-1, with TRBD1 matching over 9 bases. Germline lookup yields CDR1 SGHRS and CDR2 YFSETQ. Losses at the gene ends were 0 bases for V and 8 bases for J; bases not matched to a gene: 14. This CDR3 is built from 17 residues.

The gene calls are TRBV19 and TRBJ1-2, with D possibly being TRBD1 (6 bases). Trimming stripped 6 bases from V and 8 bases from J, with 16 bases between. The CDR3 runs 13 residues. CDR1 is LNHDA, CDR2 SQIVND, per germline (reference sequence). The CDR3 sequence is CASRPTGLGGYTF. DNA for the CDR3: TGTGCCAGTAGGCCGACAGGCCTAGGGGGCTACACCTTC.

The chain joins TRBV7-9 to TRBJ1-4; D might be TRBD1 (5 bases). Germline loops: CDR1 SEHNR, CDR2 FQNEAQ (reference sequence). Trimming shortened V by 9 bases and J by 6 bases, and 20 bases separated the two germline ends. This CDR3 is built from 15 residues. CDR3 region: CASDRGRGKYEKLFF. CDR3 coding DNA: TGTGCCAGTGACCGAGGCCGGGGGAAGTATGAAAAACTGTTTTTT.

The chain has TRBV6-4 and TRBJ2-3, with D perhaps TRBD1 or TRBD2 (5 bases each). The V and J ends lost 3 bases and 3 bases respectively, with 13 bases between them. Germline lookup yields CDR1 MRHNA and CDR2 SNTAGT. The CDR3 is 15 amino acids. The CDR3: CASSEQGRETDTQYF. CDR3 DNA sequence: TGTGCCAGCAGTGAGCAGGGCAGGGAGACAGATACGCAGTATTTT.

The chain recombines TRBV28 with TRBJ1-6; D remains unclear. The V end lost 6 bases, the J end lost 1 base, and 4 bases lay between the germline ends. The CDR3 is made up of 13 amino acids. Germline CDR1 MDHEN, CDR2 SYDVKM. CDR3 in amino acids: CASRGSYNSPLHF. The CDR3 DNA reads TGTGCCAGCAGGGGGTCCTATAATTCACCCCTCCACTTT.

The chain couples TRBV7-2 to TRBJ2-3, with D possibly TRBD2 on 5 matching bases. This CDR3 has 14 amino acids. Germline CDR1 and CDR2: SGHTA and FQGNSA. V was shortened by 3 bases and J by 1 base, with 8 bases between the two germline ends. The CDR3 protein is CASSLSRGTDTQYF. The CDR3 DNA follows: TGTGCCAGCAGCTTGTCGAGGGGCACAGATACGCAGTATTTT.

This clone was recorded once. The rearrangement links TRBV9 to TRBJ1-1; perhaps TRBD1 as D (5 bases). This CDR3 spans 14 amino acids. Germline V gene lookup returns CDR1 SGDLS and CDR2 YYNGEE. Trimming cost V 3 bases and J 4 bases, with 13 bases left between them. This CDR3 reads CASSAPAGRTEAFF. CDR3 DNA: TGTGCCAGCAGCGCTCCGGCAGGGCGCACTGAAGCTTTCTTT.

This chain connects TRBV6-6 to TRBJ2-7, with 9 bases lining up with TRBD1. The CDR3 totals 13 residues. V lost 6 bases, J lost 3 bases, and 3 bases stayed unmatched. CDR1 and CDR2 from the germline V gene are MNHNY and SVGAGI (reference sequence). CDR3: CASREGQGYEQYF. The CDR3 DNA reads TGTGCCAGCAGGGAGGGACAGGGCTACGAGCAGTACTTC.

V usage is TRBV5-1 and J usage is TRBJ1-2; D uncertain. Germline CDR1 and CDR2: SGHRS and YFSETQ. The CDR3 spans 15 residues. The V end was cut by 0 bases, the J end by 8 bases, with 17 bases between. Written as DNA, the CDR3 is TGCGCCAGCAGCTTGGTCGGTCAGCGGGAAGGGGGCTACACCTTC. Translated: CASSLVGQREGGYTF.

CDR3 amino acids: CASRQVPPSPLHF. CDR3 nucleotides: TGTGCCAGCAGACAGGTCCCCCCCTCACCCCTCCACTTT. The V gene is TRBV27, the J gene TRBJ1-6, with TRBD1 as a possible D gene (5 bases). The CDR3 consists of 13 residues. Germline CDR1 reads MNHEY; CDR2 reads SMNVEV (reference sequence). Trimming shortened V by 6 bases and J by 10 bases, and 13 bases separated the two germline ends.

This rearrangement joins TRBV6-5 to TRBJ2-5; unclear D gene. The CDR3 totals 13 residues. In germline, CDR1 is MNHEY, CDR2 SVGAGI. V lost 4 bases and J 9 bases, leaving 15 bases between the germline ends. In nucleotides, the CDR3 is TGTGCCAGCAGTTCCCGGGCCCGGCGCCCCCAGTACTTC. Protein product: CASSSRARRPQYF.

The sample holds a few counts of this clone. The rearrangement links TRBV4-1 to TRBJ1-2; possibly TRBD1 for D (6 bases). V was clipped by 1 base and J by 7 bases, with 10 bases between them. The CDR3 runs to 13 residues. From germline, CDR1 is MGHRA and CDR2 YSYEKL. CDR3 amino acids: CASSQASGAGYTF. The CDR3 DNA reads TGCGCCAGCAGCCAAGCATCAGGGGCTGGCTACACCTTC.

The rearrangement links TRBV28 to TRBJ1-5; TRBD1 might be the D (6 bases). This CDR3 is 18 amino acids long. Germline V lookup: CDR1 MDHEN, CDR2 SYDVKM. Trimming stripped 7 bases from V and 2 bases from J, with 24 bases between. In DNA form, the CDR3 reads TGTGCCAGCACTCAATTAGGGGGGAGGGGGAAGGGCAATCAGCCCCAGCATTTT. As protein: CASTQLGGRGKGNQPQHF.

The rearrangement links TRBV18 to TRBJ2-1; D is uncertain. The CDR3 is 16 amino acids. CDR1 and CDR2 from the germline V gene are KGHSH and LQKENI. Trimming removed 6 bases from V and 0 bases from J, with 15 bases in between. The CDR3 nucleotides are TGTGCCAGCTCGCCGAAACGAGGCTCCTCCTACAATGAGCAGTTCTTC. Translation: CASSPKRGSSYNEQFF.

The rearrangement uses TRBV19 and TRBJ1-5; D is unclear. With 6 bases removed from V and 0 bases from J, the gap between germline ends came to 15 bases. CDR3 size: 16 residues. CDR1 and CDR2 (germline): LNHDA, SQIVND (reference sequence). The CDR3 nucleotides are TGTGCCAGTAGGGCGGGTACGGGTTATAGCAATCAGCCCCAGCATTTT. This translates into CASRAGTGYSNQPQHF. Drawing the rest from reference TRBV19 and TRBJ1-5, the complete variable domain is DGGITQSPKYLFRKEGQNVTLSCEQNLNHDAMYWYRQDPGQGLRLIYYSQIVNDFQKGDIAEGYSVSREKKESFPLTVTSAQKNPTAFYLCASRAGTGYSNQPQHFGDGTRLSIL.

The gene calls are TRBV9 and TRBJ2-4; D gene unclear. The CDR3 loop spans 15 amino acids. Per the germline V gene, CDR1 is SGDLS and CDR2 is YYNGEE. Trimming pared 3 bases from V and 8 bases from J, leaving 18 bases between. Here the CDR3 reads CASSEHVENRDIQYF. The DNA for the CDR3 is TGTGCCAGCAGCGAACACGTAGAAAATAGGGACATTCAGTACTTC. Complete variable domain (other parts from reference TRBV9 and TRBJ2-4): DSGVTQTPKHLITATGQRVTLRCSPRSGDLSVYWYQQSLDQGLQFLIQYYNGEERAKGNILERFSAQQFPDLHSELNLSSLELGDSALYFCASSEHVENRDIQYFGAGTRLSVL.

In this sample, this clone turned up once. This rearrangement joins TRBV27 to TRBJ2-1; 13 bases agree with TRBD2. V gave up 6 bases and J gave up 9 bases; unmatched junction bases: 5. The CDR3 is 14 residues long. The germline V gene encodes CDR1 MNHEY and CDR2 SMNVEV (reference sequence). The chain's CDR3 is CASRTSGRDGEQFF. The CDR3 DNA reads TGTGCCAGCAGAACTAGCGGGAGGGACGGTGAGCAGTTCTTC.

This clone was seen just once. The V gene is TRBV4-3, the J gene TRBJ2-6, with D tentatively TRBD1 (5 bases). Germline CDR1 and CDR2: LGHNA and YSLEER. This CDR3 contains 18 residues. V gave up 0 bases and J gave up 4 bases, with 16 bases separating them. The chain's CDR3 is CASSQDLGQGSGANVLTF. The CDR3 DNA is TGCGCCAGCAGCCAAGATCTGGGCCAGGGTTCCGGGGCCAACGTCCTGACTTTC.

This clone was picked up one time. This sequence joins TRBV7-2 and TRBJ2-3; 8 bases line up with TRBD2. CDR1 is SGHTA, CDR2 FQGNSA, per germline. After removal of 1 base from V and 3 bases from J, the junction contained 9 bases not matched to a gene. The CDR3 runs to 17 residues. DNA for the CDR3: TGTGCCAGCAGCTTAGGGGGGCCAGCGGGAGTAACAGATACGCAGTATTTT. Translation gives CASSLGGPAGVTDTQYF.

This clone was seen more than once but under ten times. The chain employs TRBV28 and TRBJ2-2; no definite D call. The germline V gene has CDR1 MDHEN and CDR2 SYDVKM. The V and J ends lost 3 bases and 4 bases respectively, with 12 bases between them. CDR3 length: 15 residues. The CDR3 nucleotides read TGTGCCAGCAGTTTGATTGTCATTGGCACCGGGGAGCTGTTTTTT. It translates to CASSLIVIGTGELFF.

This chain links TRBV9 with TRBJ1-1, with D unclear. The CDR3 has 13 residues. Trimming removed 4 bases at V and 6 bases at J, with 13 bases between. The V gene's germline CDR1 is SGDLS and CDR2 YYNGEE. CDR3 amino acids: CASSLQPRAEAFF. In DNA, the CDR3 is TGTGCCAGCAGCCTCCAGCCTCGCGCTGAAGCTTTCTTT.